The sequence of this TCR beta chain was determined in a study of CD8 T cells in Susac syndrome. The study's findings and limits: The CD4+ T cell repertoires in Susac syndrome were not clonally expanded. The study admitted that it had a relatively small number of individuals in its TCR sequencing and HLA analysis.

Concerning this clonotype: Its specificity is not known.

FACS was used to enrich TEMRA cells, whereas the CD8+ and CD4+ T cells were obtained by negative isolation. Roughly 0.45 to 1 ug RNA was reverse transcribed with random hexamers. Amplification of TCR beta CDR3 was carried out by immunoSEQ multiplex PCR, which covered 54 Vbeta and 13 Jbeta segments. TCRdb independently ran MiXCR on the immunoSEQ multiplex PCR reads; one entry per CDR3 protein. The sample has more than 100,000 distinct CDR3 sequences; 96% are singletons. The sequence was obtained from a human donor with Susac syndrome. Sequenced material: CD4+ T cells from PBMCs.

The DNA for the CDR3 is TGTGCCAGCGCGGCGGGGACCCACTACGAGCAGTACTTC. It specifies CASAAGTHYEQYF. The chain combines TRBV3-1 with TRBJ2-7; weak D call: TRBD2 (6 bases). The germline CDR1 and CDR2 sequences are LGHDT and YNNKEL (reference sequence). Trimming removed 8 bases at V and 3 bases at J, with 14 bases between. This CDR3 spans 13 amino acids.